This T cell receptor beta chain appears in the sequencing data of a study of T cell changes during pregnancy in multiple sclerosis. This CDR3 contains 15 residues. The germline V and J ends were trimmed by 3 bases and 2 bases, with 12 bases remaining between them. The germline gives CDR1 SGHRS, CDR2 YFSETQ. Using immunoSEQ multiplex PCR, the repertoire was profiled, and TCRdb retains in-frame clones only, with some absent. The table shows about 44,000 clones, with about 96% occurring only once. This specimen consisted of peripheral blood, obtained in the second trimester of pregnancy. This receptor was taken from a female donor with multiple sclerosis, enrolled in a pregnancy study. The rearrangement uses TRBV5-1 and TRBJ2-1; D perhaps matches TRBD2 (5 bases). CDR3 sequence (DNA): TGCGCCAGCAGCTCTAGCCCCCGGACCTACAATGAGCAGTTCTTC. Amino acid sequence: CASSSSPRTYNEQFF.